This T cell receptor (beta chain) was retrieved from a study of blood T cell repertoires in COVID-19. Study-wide background: Sources were T cells, B-cell-depleted T cells, or PBMCs; the material itself was cDNA or gDNA.

Study processing details: Cell counts per sample came from amplifying reference gene primers. Using immunoSEQ multiplex PCR, the repertoire was profiled, and TCRdb retains in-frame clones only, with some absent. The DNA gave D and trimming, while V, J and clone size come from that table. The sample yields 150,000 to 200,000 clones, around 82% seen once. Patients of the Seattle cohort, enrolled during active infection, were followed longitudinally. V lost 5 bases and J lost 3; bases outside the gene matches: 6. The length of the CDR3 is 14 residues. The germline V gene encodes CDR1 SGHRS and CDR2 YFSETQ.

V is TRBV5-1 and J is TRBJ2-7, with 9 bases identical to TRBD2. The sequencing sample was made of peripheral blood. The clonotype originates from a middle-aged woman with COVID-19, enrolled during active disease. The CDR3 region is CASRGGLANYEQYF. CDR3 nucleotides: TGCGCCAGCAGGGGAGGACTAGCGAACTACGAGCAGTACTTC.